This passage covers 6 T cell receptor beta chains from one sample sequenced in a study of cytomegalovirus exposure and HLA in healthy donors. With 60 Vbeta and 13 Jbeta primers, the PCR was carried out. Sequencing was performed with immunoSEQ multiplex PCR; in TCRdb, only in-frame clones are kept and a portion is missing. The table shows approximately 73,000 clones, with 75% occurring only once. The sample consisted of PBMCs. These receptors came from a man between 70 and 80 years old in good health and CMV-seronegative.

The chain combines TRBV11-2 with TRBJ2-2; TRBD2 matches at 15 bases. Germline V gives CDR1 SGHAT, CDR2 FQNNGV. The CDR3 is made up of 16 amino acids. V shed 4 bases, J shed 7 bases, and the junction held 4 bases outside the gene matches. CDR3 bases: TGTGCCAGCAGCTCCTCGGGACTAGCGGGAGGCGGGGAGCTGTTTTTT. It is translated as CASSSSGLAGGGELFF.

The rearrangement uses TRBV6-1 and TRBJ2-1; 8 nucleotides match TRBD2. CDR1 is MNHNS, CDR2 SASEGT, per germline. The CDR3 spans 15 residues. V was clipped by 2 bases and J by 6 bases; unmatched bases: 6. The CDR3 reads CASSESGSGVNEQFF. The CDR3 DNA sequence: TGTGCCAGCAGTGAAAGCGGGAGCGGCGTCAATGAGCAGTTCTTC.

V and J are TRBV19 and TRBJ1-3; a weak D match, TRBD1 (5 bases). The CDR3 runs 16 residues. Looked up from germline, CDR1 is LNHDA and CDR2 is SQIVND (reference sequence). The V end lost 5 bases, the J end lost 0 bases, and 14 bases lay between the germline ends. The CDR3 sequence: CASSAADRDSGNTIYF. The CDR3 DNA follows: TGTGCCAGTAGTGCCGCCGACAGAGACTCTGGAAACACCATATATTTT.

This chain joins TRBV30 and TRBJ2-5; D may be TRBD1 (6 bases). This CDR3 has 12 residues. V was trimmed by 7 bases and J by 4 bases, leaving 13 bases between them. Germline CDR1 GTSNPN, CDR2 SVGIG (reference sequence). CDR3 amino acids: CASSGVGETQYF. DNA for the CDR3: TGTGCCTCTTCAGGGGTAGGAGAGACCCAGTACTTC.

CDR3 nucleotides: TGCGCCAGCAGCCAGGGACTAGCGCGATTTTCCCAGTACTTC. Translation gives CASSQGLARFSQYF. The chain recombines TRBV4-1 with TRBJ2-5; 10 bases map to TRBD2. There are 14 residues in the CDR3. After removal of 3 bases from V and 9 bases from J, the junction contained 7 bases not matched to a gene. Looked up from germline, CDR1 is MGHRA and CDR2 is YSYEKL.

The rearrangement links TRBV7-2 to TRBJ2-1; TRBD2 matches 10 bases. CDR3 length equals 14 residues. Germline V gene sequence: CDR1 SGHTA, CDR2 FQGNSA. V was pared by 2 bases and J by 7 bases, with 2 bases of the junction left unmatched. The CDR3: CASSLQLAGNEQFF. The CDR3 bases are TGTGCCAGCAGCTTACAACTAGCGGGGAATGAGCAGTTCTTC.